This T cell receptor beta chain was identified in a study of blood T cell repertoires in COVID-19. For the study at large: Spain, Italy and the United States supplied samples that represented acute and convalescent COVID-19. Nucleic acid was either cDNA or gDNA, and it came from T cells, B-cell-depleted T cells, or PBMCs.

The germline V gene encodes CDR1 SGDLS and CDR2 YYNGEE. The ends lost 2 bases at V and 5 bases at J; junction bases unmatched: 11. The CDR3 consists of 18 residues. As processed by the authors: Estimates of nucleated cell counts were drawn from the amplification of reference gene primers. TCRdb's table, derived via immunoSEQ multiplex PCR, lists solely in-frame clones and lacks some. The V and J calls and clone size were taken over from that table, and D and trimming were inferred from the DNA. The table shows around 300,000 clones, with 89% occurring only once. The genes are TRBV9 and TRBJ2-5; 14 bases line up with TRBD2. The sequence derives from a woman aged 40 to 50 who had recovered from COVID-19. The sample was peripheral blood. The CDR3 nucleotides read TGTGCCAGCAGCGTCGATGGGACTAGCGGGAGTAGTTTGGAGACCCAGTACTTC. Its protein product is CASSVDGTSGSSLETQYF.